This T cell receptor beta chain was documented in a study of cytomegalovirus exposure and HLA in healthy donors. Study-level results: The study flagged roughly 150 TCR beta chains as cytomegalovirus-associated.

The primer mix had 60 Vbeta and 13 Jbeta primers. Data came from immunoSEQ multiplex PCR; TCRdb stores just in-frame clones and leaves some out. The sample has around 140,000 clones, approximately 80% seen once. CDR3 length equals 16 residues. With V trimmed by 3 bases and J by 4 bases, 7 bases remained unmatched. The germline V gene has CDR1 SGHRS and CDR2 YFSETQ. With regard to this clone: What it binds is unknown.

Specimen: PBMCs. The receptor was derived from a woman between 18 and 29 years old in good health and CMV-seronegative. This sequence joins TRBV5-1 and TRBJ2-1; 10 bases fit TRBD2. The CDR3, as DNA: TGCGCCAGCAGCTCGGGTAGCGGGAGGACATACAATGAGCAGTTCTTC. Encoded protein: CASSSGSGRTYNEQFF.